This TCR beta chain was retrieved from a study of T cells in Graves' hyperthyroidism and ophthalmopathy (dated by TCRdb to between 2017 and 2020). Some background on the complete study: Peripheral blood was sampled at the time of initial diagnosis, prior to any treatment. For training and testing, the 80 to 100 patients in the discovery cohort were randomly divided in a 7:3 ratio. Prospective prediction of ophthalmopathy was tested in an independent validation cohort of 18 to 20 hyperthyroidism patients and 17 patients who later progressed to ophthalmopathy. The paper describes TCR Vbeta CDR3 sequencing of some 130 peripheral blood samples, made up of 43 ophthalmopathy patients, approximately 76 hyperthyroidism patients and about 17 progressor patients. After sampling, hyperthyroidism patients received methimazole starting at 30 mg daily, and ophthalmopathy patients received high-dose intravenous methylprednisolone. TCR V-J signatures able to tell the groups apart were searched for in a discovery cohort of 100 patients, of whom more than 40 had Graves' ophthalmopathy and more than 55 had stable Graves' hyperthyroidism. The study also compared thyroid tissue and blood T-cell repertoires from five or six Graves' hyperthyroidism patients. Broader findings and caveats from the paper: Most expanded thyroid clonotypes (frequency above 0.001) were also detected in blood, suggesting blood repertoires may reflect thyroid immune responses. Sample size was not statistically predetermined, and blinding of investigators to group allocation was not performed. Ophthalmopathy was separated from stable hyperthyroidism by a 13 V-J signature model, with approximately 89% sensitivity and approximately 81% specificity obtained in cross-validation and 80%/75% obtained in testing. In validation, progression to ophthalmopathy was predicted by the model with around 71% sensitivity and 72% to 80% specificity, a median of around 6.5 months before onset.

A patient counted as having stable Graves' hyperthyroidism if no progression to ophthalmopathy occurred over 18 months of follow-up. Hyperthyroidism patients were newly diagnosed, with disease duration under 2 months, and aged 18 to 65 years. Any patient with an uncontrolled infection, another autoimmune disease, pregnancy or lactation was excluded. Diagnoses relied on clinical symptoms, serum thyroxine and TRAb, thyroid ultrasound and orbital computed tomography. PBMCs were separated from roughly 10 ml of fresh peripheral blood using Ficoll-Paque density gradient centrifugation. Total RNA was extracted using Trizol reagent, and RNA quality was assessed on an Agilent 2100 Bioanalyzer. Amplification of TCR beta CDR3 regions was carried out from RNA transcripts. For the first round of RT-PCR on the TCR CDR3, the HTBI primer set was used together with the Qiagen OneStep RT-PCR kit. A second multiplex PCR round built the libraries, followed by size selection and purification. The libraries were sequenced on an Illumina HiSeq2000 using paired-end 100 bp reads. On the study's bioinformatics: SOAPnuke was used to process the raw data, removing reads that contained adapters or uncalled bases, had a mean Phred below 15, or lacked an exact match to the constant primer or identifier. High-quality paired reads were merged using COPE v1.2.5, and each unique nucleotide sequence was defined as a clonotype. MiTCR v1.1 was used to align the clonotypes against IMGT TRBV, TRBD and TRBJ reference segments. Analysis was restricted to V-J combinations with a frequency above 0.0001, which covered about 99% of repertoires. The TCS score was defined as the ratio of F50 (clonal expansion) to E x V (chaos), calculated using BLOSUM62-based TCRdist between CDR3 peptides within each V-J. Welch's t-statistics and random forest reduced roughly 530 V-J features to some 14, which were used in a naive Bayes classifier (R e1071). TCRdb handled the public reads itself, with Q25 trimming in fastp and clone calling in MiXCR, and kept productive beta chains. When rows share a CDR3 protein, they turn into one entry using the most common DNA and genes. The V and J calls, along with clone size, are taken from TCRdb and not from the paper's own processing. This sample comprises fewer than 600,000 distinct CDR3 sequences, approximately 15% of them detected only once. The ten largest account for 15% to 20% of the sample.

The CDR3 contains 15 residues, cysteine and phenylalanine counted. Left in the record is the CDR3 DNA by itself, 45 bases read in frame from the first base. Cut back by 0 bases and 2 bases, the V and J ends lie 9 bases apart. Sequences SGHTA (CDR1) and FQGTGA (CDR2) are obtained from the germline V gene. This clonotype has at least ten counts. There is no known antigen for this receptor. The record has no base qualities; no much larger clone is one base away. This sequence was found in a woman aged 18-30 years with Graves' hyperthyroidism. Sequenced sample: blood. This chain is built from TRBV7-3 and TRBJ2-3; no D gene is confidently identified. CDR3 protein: CASSLTASNTDTQYF. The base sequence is TGTGCCAGCAGCTTAACGGCCTCAAACACAGATACGCAGTATTTT.